The rows below give T cell receptor beta chains drawn from one sample of a study of blood T cells in healthy people across ages. TCRdb re-derived calls from the 5' RACE reads in MiXCR, one entry per CDR3 protein. Seen here are 900,000 to 950,000 distinct CDR3 sequences, under 35% observed once, and the top ten hold about a tenth. These same records also appear under a second study, on T cells of mothers and their children.

Specimen: blood. The receptors derive from a woman between 35 and 50 years old in good health. CDR3s include the opening cysteine and the closing phenylalanine or tryptophan. The D gene is left open where the match is weak. The size of a clone is reported for some rows only, either as once, few or many, or as a class for expanded clones.

D	J	size	V	CDR3	DNA
NA	TRBJ1-4	few	TRBV4-3	CASSQDRVGKLFF	TGCGCCAGCAGCCAAGACCGCGTCGGAAAACTGTTTTTT
TRBD2	TRBJ2-3	few	TRBV7-2	CASSPPPGGDTQYF	TGTGCCAGCAGCCCCCCCCCGGGGGGGGATACGCAGTATTTT
TRBD1	TRBJ2-7	few	TRBV7-9	CASSARQGSGDEQYF	TGTGCCAGCAGCGCCCGACAGGGATCAGGGGACGAGCAGTACTTC
TRBD1	TRBJ1-6	few	TRBV20-1	CSAPPGQVVSPLHF	TGCAGTGCTCCTCCGGGACAGGTTGTGTCACCCCTCCACTTT
NA	TRBJ1-2	NA	TRBV3-1	CASSPGEDQSGYTF	TGTGCCAGCAGCCCGGGGGAGGATCAAAGTGGCTACACCTTC
NA	TRBJ2-7	NA	TRBV5-1	CASSYGAEGYNEQYF	TGCGCCAGCAGCTACGGTGCAGAGGGGTACAATGAGCAGTACTTC
TRBD1	TRBJ2-5	few	TRBV12-3/TRBV12-4	CASSLSARGWETQYF	TGTGCCAGCAGTTTAAGCGCCAGGGGGTGGGAGACCCAGTACTTC
NA	TRBJ2-7	few	TRBV27	CANVLCGEVSDEQYF	TGTGCCAACGTTTTGTGCGGGGAGGTAAGCGACGAGCAGTACTTC
TRBD1	TRBJ2-1	few	TRBV9	CASSVAGQGAFSYNEQFF	TGTGCCAGCAGCGTAGCCGGGCAGGGGGCTTTCTCCTACAATGAGCAGTTCTTC
NA	TRBJ1-5	NA	TRBV20-1	CSASNGGESNQPQHF	TGCAGTGCTAGTAACGGGGGGGAGAGCAATCAGCCCCAGCATTTT
TRBD2	TRBJ2-3	many	TRBV11-1	CASSGLRAGAADTQYF	TGTGCCAGCAGCGGCCTAAGAGCGGGGGCGGCAGATACGCAGTATTTT
NA	TRBJ1-1	NA	TRBV18	CASSSHVNTEAFF	TGTGCCAGCTCGTCCCACGTGAACACTGAAGCTTTCTTT
NA	TRBJ2-5	many	TRBV2	CASTRAGETQYF	TGTGCCAGCACGCGGGCGGGAGAGACCCAGTACTTC
NA	TRBJ1-1	NA	TRBV7-3	CASSRDAYRETEAFF	TGTGCCAGCAGCCGAGACGCCTACAGGGAGACTGAAGCTTTCTTT
NA	TRBJ2-1	NA	TRBV5-1	CASSLDRRYNEQFF	TGCGCCAGCAGCTTGGACAGAAGATACAATGAGCAGTTCTTC
NA	TRBJ2-7	many	TRBV20-1	CSAREAGGYEQYF	TGCAGTGCTAGAGAGGCCGGGGGCTACGAGCAGTACTTC
NA	TRBJ2-5	many	TRBV20-1	CSASRPGLRQETQYF	TGCAGTGCTAGCCGCCCGGGACTCAGACAAGAGACCCAGTACTTC
NA	TRBJ2-7	few	TRBV20-1	CSARLQGSSYEQYF	TGCAGTGCTAGGCTCCAGGGCAGCTCCTACGAGCAGTACTTC
TRBD2	TRBJ2-1	NA	TRBV4-3	CASSQERGSGGPNEQFF	TGCGCCAGCAGCCAAGAAAGGGGTAGCGGGGGGCCAAATGAGCAGTTCTTC
NA	TRBJ2-1	NA	TRBV25-1	CASSYSHNEQFF	TGTGCCAGCAGTTACTCCCACAATGAGCAGTTCTTC
NA	TRBJ2-3	many	TRBV4-1	CASSQVARGDTDTQYF	TGCGCCAGCAGCCAAGTGGCTCGCGGGGATACAGATACGCAGTATTTT
NA	TRBJ2-3	NA	TRBV2	CASSEMTITKQYF	TGTGCCAGCAGTGAGATGACGATCACCAAGCAGTATTTT
NA	TRBJ2-7	once	TRBV30	CAWSIPGYGEQYF	TGTGCCTGGAGCATACCAGGGTACGGCGAGCAGTACTTC
NA	TRBJ1-2	few	TRBV7-9	CASSPPGLANYGYTF	TGTGCCAGCAGCCCCCCGGGGCTTGCGAACTATGGCTACACCTTC
TRBD2	TRBJ2-5	NA	TRBV2	CASSEKRGSQETQYF	TGTGCCAGCAGTGAAAAGCGGGGGTCCCAAGAGACCCAGTACTTC
NA	TRBJ1-2	NA	TRBV4-1	CASSQRYRDGYTF	TGCGCCAGCAGCCAAAGGTATCGAGATGGCTACACCTTC
TRBD2	TRBJ2-1	NA	TRBV6-5	CASSAGVAYNELFF	TGTGCCAGCTCGGCGGGGGTGGCCTACAATGAGCTGTTCTTC
TRBD2	TRBJ2-1	NA	TRBV20-1	CSARSGLAGKSYNEQFF	TGCAGTGCTAGATCGGGACTAGCGGGGAAATCCTACAATGAGCAGTTCTTC
TRBD2	TRBJ2-7	NA	TRBV29-1	CSIFGASGENYEQYF	TGCAGCATCTTCGGGGCTAGCGGGGAGAACTACGAGCAGTACTTC
NA	TRBJ2-1	many	TRBV20-1	CSAQGGGQGAYNEQFF	TGCAGTGCTCAAGGAGGAGGGCAGGGCGCCTACAATGAGCAGTTCTTC
NA	TRBJ1-2	NA	TRBV29-1	CSLSRDPNYGYTF	TGCAGCCTCTCCAGGGACCCTAACTATGGCTACACCTTC
TRBD1	TRBJ1-1	few	TRBV7-9	CASSFLGQGVMNTEAFF	TGTGCCAGCAGCTTTTTAGGACAGGGGGTTATGAACACTGAAGCTTTCTTT
NA	TRBJ1-3	once	TRBV4-1	CASSQGGHHSGNTIYF	TGCGCCAGCAGCCAAGGGGGACATCACTCTGGAAACACCATATATTTT
NA	TRBJ2-3	few	TRBV7-3	CASSADPDFQGSTDTQYF	TGTGCCAGCAGTGCAGACCCGGACTTCCAGGGGAGCACAGATACGCAGTATTTT
NA	TRBJ2-7	NA	TRBV5-5	CASSLELAPYEQYF	TGTGCCAGCAGCTTGGAGCTGGCACCCTACGAGCAGTACTTC
NA	TRBJ2-3	few	TRBV9	CASSDRDSPTDTQYF	TGTGCCAGCAGCGACCGGGACTCTCCCACAGATACGCAGTATTTT
NA	TRBJ2-1	NA	TRBV11-2	CASSLDLGLGGYNEQFF	TGTGCCAGCAGCTTAGACCTGGGGCTAGGGGGTTACAATGAGCAGTTCTTC
NA	TRBJ2-7	few	TRBV28	CASSLRGVFSYEQYF	TGTGCCAGCAGTTTAAGGGGGGTGTTCTCCTACGAGCAGTACTTC
NA	TRBJ2-7	many	TRBV7-2	CASSFGTGPYEQYF	TGTGCCAGCAGCTTTGGGACGGGCCCCTACGAGCAGTACTTC
NA	TRBJ2-7	once	TRBV7-2	CASSLNFATGSVEQYF	TGTGCCAGCAGCTTAAACTTTGCCACAGGGTCGGTCGAGCAGTACTTC
NA	TRBJ1-1	NA	TRBV9	CASGVDVAYTEAFF	TGTGCCAGCGGCGTAGATGTCGCATACACCGAAGCTTTCTTT
TRBD1	TRBJ1-2	many	TRBV15	CATSSGTGSYGYTF	TGTGCCACCAGCAGCGGGACAGGGTCCTATGGCTACACCTTC
NA	TRBJ1-1	NA	TRBV20-1	CSARDPWGEDTEAFF	TGCAGTGCTAGAGATCCGTGGGGGGAGGACACTGAAGCTTTCTTT
NA	TRBJ2-2	NA	TRBV5-1	CASSSGHYANTGELFF	TGCGCCAGCAGCTCGGGACACTACGCGAACACCGGGGAGCTGTTTTTT
NA	TRBJ1-5	few	TRBV2	CASSGAGYSNQPQHF	TGTGCCAGCAGTGGGGCAGGATATAGCAATCAGCCCCAGCATTTT
NA	TRBJ1-1	NA	TRBV6-5	CASSRAGGGTEAFF	TGTGCCAGCAGCCGCGCCGGGGGGGGCACTGAAGCTTTCTTT
NA	TRBJ1-1	NA	TRBV7-8	CASSPYRTNTEAFF	TGTGCCAGCAGCCCCTACCGAACGAACACTGAAGCTTTCTTT
TRBD1	TRBJ2-3	NA	TRBV27	CASTKPPRGPILDAQYF	TGTGCCAGCACGAAGCCCCCCAGGGGGCCCATATTGGATGCGCAGTATTTT
NA	TRBJ1-1	few	TRBV5-1	CASSVPAGDTEAFF	TGCGCCAGCAGCGTCCCTGCTGGGGACACTGAAGCTTTCTTT
TRBD1	TRBJ2-7	many	TRBV29-1	CSVGAPGQGAYEQYF	TGCAGCGTTGGAGCACCGGGACAGGGGGCCTACGAGCAGTACTTC
TRBD1	TRBJ1-2	NA	TRBV6-6	CASSYGQGVGDGYTF	TGTGCCAGCAGTTACGGTCAGGGGGTGGGTGATGGCTACACCTTC
NA	TRBJ2-3	NA	TRBV20-1	CSARTEEARADTQYF	TGCAGTGCTAGAACAGAGGAGGCACGGGCAGATACGCAGTATTTT
TRBD1	TRBJ1-1	few	TRBV7-2	CASSLEGQGAGAEAFF	TGTGCCAGCAGCTTAGAGGGACAGGGGGCTGGGGCTGAAGCTTTCTTT
NA	TRBJ2-6	many	TRBV12-3/TRBV12-4	CASRLGGANVLTF	TGTGCCAGCCGTCTCGGCGGGGCCAACGTCCTGACTTTC
NA	TRBJ2-2	few	TRBV7-2	CASSLGTGEYTGELFF	TGTGCCAGCAGCTTAGGGACGGGGGAGTACACCGGGGAGCTGTTTTTT
NA	TRBJ2-1	many	TRBV7-2	CASSLAFGTYNEQFF	TGTGCCAGCAGCTTAGCGTTTGGCACCTACAATGAGCAGTTCTTC
TRBD1	TRBJ1-2	NA	TRBV3-1	CASRRRDRSYGYTF	TGTGCCAGCAGGCGGCGGGACAGGAGCTATGGCTACACCTTC
NA	TRBJ2-2	NA	TRBV4-3	CASSQDGGPGASGELFF	TGCGCCAGCAGCCAAGATGGGGGACCGGGAGCAAGCGGGGAGCTGTTTTTT
NA	TRBJ2-3	NA	TRBV4-2	CASSHGGGVSGTAVDTQYF	TGTGCCAGCAGCCATGGTGGGGGGGTATCCGGGACAGCCGTTGATACGCAGTATTTT
NA	TRBJ2-3	NA	TRBV5-4	CASRNTGMEDTQYF	TGTGCCAGCAGAAATACGGGAATGGAGGATACGCAGTATTTT